This T cell receptor beta chain was retrieved from a study of T cell changes during pregnancy in multiple sclerosis. Here immunoSEQ multiplex PCR was the method, and the copy in TCRdb shows in-frame clones only, minus some. The sample shows under 55,000 clones, 90% to 95% of them seen only once. Germline CDR1 and CDR2: SEHNR and FQNEAQ (reference sequence). The CDR3 has 13 amino acids. V lost 5 bases to trimming and J lost 5 bases; unmatched junction nucleotides: 5. The sequence came from a female donor with multiple sclerosis, enrolled in a pregnancy study. J is TRBJ2-5 and V is TRBV7-9; 7 bases fit TRBD2. This specimen was CD8+ T cells from peripheral blood mononuclear cells, taken after pregnancy. The CDR3 nucleotides read TGTGCCAGCAGCCAACTAGCGTTGGAGACCCAGTACTTC. Amino acid sequence: CASSQLALETQYF.